The 5 T cell receptor beta chains given below trace back to one sample, sequenced in a study of T-cell memory formation after mild COVID-19 (dated by TCRdb to 2020 to 2023). The receptor library was made with 5' RACE. TCRdb shows the sequencer as Illumina NovaSeq 6000. TCRdb trimmed public reads at Q25 via fastp, called clones via MiXCR and kept in-frame beta chains. Each record represents a unique CDR3 protein, reported with the most common genes and DNA among its rows. The sample contains roughly 410,000 distinct CDR3 sequences, approximately 24% of them found a single time. In total, the top ten clones hold 8.8% of the sample. What was sequenced was PBMCs or a T cell subset sorted from them (not recorded which). The receptors were sampled from an adult woman who had mild COVID-19 (a few samples of this study predate the infection). The sample titles of this study are shuffled in the database, so cell type and time point are left out; the donor was told from shared clones.

The table lists this clonotype with a few counts. The V gene is TRBV6-2 or TRBV6-3, the J gene TRBJ2-3, with 10 bases aligning to TRBD2. Germline trimming cut 4 bases from V and 2 bases from J; bases unmatched to any gene: 9. Per germline, CDR1 MNHEY and CDR2 SVGEGT. CDR3 size: 17 residues. In nucleotides, the CDR3 is TGTGCCAGCAGTTTCGAAGGACTAGCGGTATTCACAGATACGCAGTATTTT. The encoded protein is CASSFEGLAVFTDTQYF.

The chain uses TRBV5-5 and TRBJ2-4, with D tentatively TRBD2 (7 bases). Germline-derived CDR1 and CDR2 are SGHKS and YYEKEE (reference sequence). The CDR3 sequence is 16 residues long. Trimming stripped 3 bases from V and 1 base from J, with 14 bases between. The CDR3 coding sequence is TGTGCCAGCAGCTCGGGGGGCGCGGTTGCCAAAAACATTCAGTACTTC. This codes for CASSSGGAVAKNIQYF.

CDR3 protein: CASSDSWGTGELFF. In DNA, the CDR3 is TGTGCCAGCAGTGACTCTTGGGGCACCGGGGAGCTGTTTTTT. The gene calls are TRBV6-4 and TRBJ2-2; no firm D call. The V gene lost 0 bases and the J gene lost 4 bases, with 6 bases spanning the gap. The CDR3 is 14 amino acids. CDR1 and CDR2 (germline): MRHNA, SNTAGT.

The table lists this clonotype with a few counts. CDR3 region: CASRARGHTEAFF. The CDR3, as DNA: TGTGCCAGCAGGGCCAGGGGGCACACTGAAGCTTTCTTT. The chain is built from TRBV6-1 and TRBJ1-1; 8 bases fit TRBD1. This CDR3 spans 13 amino acids. The germline V gene has CDR1 MNHNS and CDR2 SASEGT. V trimming: 6 bases; J trimming: 3 bases; junction bases outside the gene matches: 3.

In this sample, this clonotype turned up many times. The rearrangement uses TRBV7-2 and TRBJ2-1, with a weak D call TRBD2 (6 bases). Germline V gene sequence: CDR1 SGHTA, CDR2 FQGNSA. Trimming removed 4 bases from V and 4 bases from J, with 17 bases in between. This CDR3 comprises 16 residues. The DNA of the CDR3 is TGTGCCAGCAGCTACTCCGGGACTTCAGAATACAATGAGCAGTTCTTC. Its translation is CASSYSGTSEYNEQFF.